Shown below are 10 T cell receptor beta chains from a single sample sequenced in a study of blood T cell repertoires in COVID-19. The data were produced by immunoSEQ multiplex PCR, yet TCRdb's version contains in-frame clones alone and is incomplete. Of some 67,000 clones in the sample, roughly 90% were seen once. Sequenced: peripheral blood. These receptors all come from a woman aged 60-75 years with acute or convalescent COVID-19.

The chain recombines TRBV5-4 with TRBJ1-1; 7 bases align to TRBD1. V shed 4 bases and J 7 bases; nucleotides not matched to a gene: 10. Germline V gene data show CDR1 as SGHNT and CDR2 as YYREEE (reference sequence). The CDR3 consists of 14 residues. CDR3 nucleotides: TGTGCCAGCAGCCGGACAGGTGGGCAAGGTGAAGCTTTCTTT. As protein: CASSRTGGQGEAFF. The whole variable domain, filled in from reference TRBV5-4 and TRBJ1-1, reads ETGVTQSPTHLIKTRGQQVTLRCSSQSGHNTVSWYQQALGQGPQFIFQYYREEENGRGNFPPRFSGLQFPNYSSELNVNALELDDSALYLCASSRTGGQGEAFFGQGTRLTVV.

In regard to this clone: This same CDR3 is encoded by further DNA sequences in the sample. This chain joins TRBV7-3 and TRBJ2-5; 9 nucleotides line up with TRBD1. Germline V gene data show CDR1 as SGHTA and CDR2 as FQGTGA. The CDR3 is 14 residues long. The junction had 5 bases not matched to a gene; V was cut back by 4 bases and J by 5 bases. As DNA, the CDR3 is TGTGCCAGCAGCTCAACAGGGGGCCAGGAGACCCAGTACTTC. Protein sequence: CASSSTGGQETQYF. The full variable domain, its missing parts supplied by reference TRBV7-3 and TRBJ2-5, is GAGVSQTPSNKVTEKGKYVELRCDPISGHTALYWYRQSLGQGPEFLIYFQGTGAADDSGLPNDRFFAVRPEGSVSTLKIQRTERGDSAVYLCASSSTGGQETQYFGPGTRLLVL.

The CDR3 region is CASTVTGETTEAFF. CDR3 sequence (DNA): TGTGCCAGCACCGTGACAGGGGAGACGACTGAAGCTTTCTTT. V gene TRBV6-5 combines with J gene TRBJ1-1; 8 positions agree with TRBD1. The V gene end was trimmed by 7 bases and the J gene end by 5 bases; junction bases not matched to a gene: 9. Germline-derived CDR1 and CDR2 are MNHEY and SVGAGI. This CDR3 comprises 14 residues.

This chain links TRBV5-1 with TRBJ1-1; maybe TRBD1 (6 bases). Trimming took off 4 bases at V and 3 bases at J, with 13 bases between the two ends. The CDR3 length is 14 residues. Germline-derived CDR1 and CDR2 are SGHRS and YFSETQ. The CDR3 sequence is CASSAGGAHTEAFF. CDR3 nucleotides: TGCGCCAGCAGCGCCGGGGGGGCGCACACTGAAGCTTTCTTT.

The chain recombines TRBV27 with TRBJ2-7; 7 positions match TRBD2. Per the germline V gene, CDR1 is MNHEY and CDR2 is SMNVEV (reference sequence). The ends lost 2 bases at V and 4 bases at J; junction bases unmatched: 2. The CDR3 runs to 13 residues. The CDR3 loop reads CASSLRGGYEQYV. For the CDR3, the DNA is TGTGCCAGCAGTTTAAGGGGAGGGTACGAGCAGTACGTC.

V usage is TRBV7-8 and J usage is TRBJ1-2; D is unresolved. This CDR3 region has 13 residues. Deletions cut 5 bases from V and 3 bases from J, with 10 bases between. The germline V gene encodes CDR1 SGHVS and CDR2 FQNEAQ. CDR3 nucleotide sequence: TGTGCCAGCAGCAATCGACGGGACTATGGCTACACCTTC. Translation gives CASSNRRDYGYTF.

The chain recombines TRBV5-4 with TRBJ1-1; D might be TRBD1 (5 bases). There are 13 residues in the CDR3. Trimming removed 2 bases from V and 9 bases from J, with 14 bases in between. Per the germline V gene, CDR1 is SGHNT and CDR2 is YYREEE (reference sequence). DNA for the CDR3: TGTGCCAGCAGCTTTGGAGGGACGCCCCAAGCTTTCTTT. The encoded protein is CASSFGGTPQAFF.

The chain has TRBV2 and TRBJ1-2; D is unresolved. This CDR3 has 12 residues. CDR1 SNHLY and CDR2 FYNNEI come from the germline V gene. Between the trimmed V and J ends, which lost 4 bases and 4 bases, there was a span of 7 bases. The CDR3, as DNA: TGTGCCAGCAGTGCGACACCCTATGGCTACACCTTC. It specifies CASSATPYGYTF.

This clone came up once. The chain employs TRBV6-5 and TRBJ2-1; 10 nucleotides line up with TRBD2. Germline V CDR1 and CDR2: MNHEY, SVGAGI. The V gene end was trimmed by 6 bases and the J gene end by 3 bases; junction bases not matched to a gene: 5. CDR3 length equals 15 residues. Here the CDR3 reads CASSSSGRNYNEQFF. In DNA form, the CDR3 reads TGTGCCAGCAGCAGTAGCGGGAGGAACTACAATGAGCAGTTCTTC.

The chain joins TRBV18 to TRBJ2-5; TRBD2 is a possible D gene (5 bases). The V and J ends lost 0 bases and 6 bases respectively, with 11 bases between them. The CDR3 runs to 14 residues. Looked up from germline, CDR1 is KGHSH and CDR2 is LQKENI. CDR3 nucleotides: TGTGCCAGCTCACCACCGACGGGGAGTCAGACCCAGTACTTC. Residues: CASSPPTGSQTQYF.